This T cell receptor (beta chain) was sequenced in a study of blood T cell repertoires in COVID-19. Study at large: The analysed material was cDNA or gDNA that came from T cells, B-cell-depleted T cells, or PBMCs.

The CDR3 extends over 14 amino acids. Germline V lookup: CDR1 MNHEY, CDR2 SVGAGI. Trimming left V 8 bases short and J 0 bases short, with 13 bases between. Authors' processing steps: Scientists estimated how many nucleated cells there were by amplifying reference gene primers. Produced via immunoSEQ multiplex PCR; TCRdb's table is partial and in-frame only. That table gives V, J and clone size, and the DNA gave D and trimming. The sample lists nearly 200,000 clones; 84% were seen once. This clone was detected once. Sequencing was done on a sample of peripheral blood. The V call is TRBV6-5, the J call TRBJ1-1; D not resolved. The clonotype was recovered from a woman aged 70-85 years with active or convalescent COVID-19. For the CDR3, the DNA is TGTGCCAGCGGAGCCCTTGGCATGAACACTGAAGCTTTCTTT. Amino acids: CASGALGMNTEAFF.